A selection of T cell receptor beta chains follows, all from one sample in a study of regulatory T cells in long-lasting Graves disease. MiXCR, run by TCRdb on the multiplex PCR reads, gives a single entry per CDR3 protein. The top ten clones hold about 27% of a sample with around 400,000 distinct CDR3 sequences, around a quarter of them seen once. The sequences come from peripheral blood mononuclear cells (PBMCs), collected when the disease was refractory, from a patient treated with antithyroid drugs. All receptors derive from a female donor with Graves disease. Each CDR3 is given with its conserved first and last residue. D genes are given only for firm matches. The size of a clone is reported for some rows only, either as once, few or many, or as a class for expanded clones.

J: TRBJ2-3
D: .
V: TRBV14
size: few
DNA: TGTGCCAGCAGCCAAGAGTCCGATACGCAGTATTTT
CDR3: CASSQESDTQYF

J: TRBJ2-7
D: TRBD1
V: TRBV28
size: .
DNA: TGTGCCAGCAGTTTGGGGACAGGGACCTACTACGAGCAGTACTTC
CDR3: CASSLGTGTYYEQYF

J: TRBJ2-4
D: TRBD2
V: TRBV7-2
size: few
DNA: TGTGCCAGCAGCTTAGTCTTGACTAGCGGGAGAAGGTACTTC
CDR3: CASSLVLTSGRRYF

J: TRBJ2-5
D: TRBD1
V: TRBV25-1
size: many
DNA: TGTGCCAGCAGTGAATACGGGACAGGGGGCTTACGAGAGACCCAGTACTTC
CDR3: CASSEYGTGGLRETQYF

J: TRBJ2-3
D: .
V: TRBV28
size: .
DNA: TGTGCCAGCAGTCCCAGACAGACCACAGATACGCAGTATTTT
CDR3: CASSPRQTTDTQYF

J: TRBJ1-6
D: .
V: TRBV7-2
size: .
DNA: TGTGCCAGCGGTATACTCCGGGACGGCAATTCACCCCTCCACTTT
CDR3: CASGILRDGNSPLHF

J: TRBJ1-5
D: .
V: TRBV2
size: .
DNA: TGTGCCAGCAGTCCTACGGTAGGTCCCTTCGAGGCCCAGCATTTT
CDR3: CASSPTVGPFEAQHF

J: TRBJ1-4
D: TRBD1
V: TRBV28
size: many
DNA: TGTGCCAGCAGGTCGGGACAGAACTTTAATGAAAAACTGTTTTTT
CDR3: CASRSGQNFNEKLFF

J: TRBJ2-7
D: .
V: TRBV6-1
size: many
DNA: TGTGCCAGCAGGGGCAACAGTCCTACCTACGAGCAGTACTTC
CDR3: CASRGNSPTYEQYF

J: TRBJ1-1
D: .
V: TRBV4-1
size: few
DNA: TGCGCCAGCAGCCGTACTCCCGGGACGGATGAAGCTTTCTTT
CDR3: CASSRTPGTDEAFF

J: TRBJ1-1
D: .
V: TRBV19
size: .
DNA: TGTGCCAGCACTACAGGCATGAACACTGAGGCTTTCTTT
CDR3: CASTTGMNTEAFF

J: TRBJ2-2
D: .
V: TRBV30
size: .
DNA: TGTGCCTGGAGTGTCTATCTACTAGCAGCCACCGGGGAGCTGTTTTTT
CDR3: CAWSVYLLAATGELFF

J: TRBJ2-7
D: .
V: TRBV28
size: many
DNA: TGTGCCAGCTTACCATCGGGACGGTCGTACGAGCAGTACTTC
CDR3: CASLPSGRSYEQYF

J: TRBJ1-2
D: TRBD1
V: TRBV13
size: .
DNA: TGTGCCAGCAGCATGGGACAGGGGGTGAACTATGGCTACACCTTC
CDR3: CASSMGQGVNYGYTF

J: TRBJ2-7
D: .
V: TRBV15
size: many
DNA: TGTGCCACCAGCAGGCAGGGCATCTCCTACGAGCAGTACTTC
CDR3: CATSRQGISYEQYF

J: TRBJ2-5
D: .
V: TRBV19
size: once
DNA: TGTGCCAGTAGCACCTTAGGACAGATCCAAGAGACCCAGTACTTC
CDR3: CASSTLGQIQETQYF

J: TRBJ1-5
D: TRBD1
V: TRBV20-1
size: .
DNA: TGCAGTGCTAGTACGCGGACAGGGGGGAATCAGCCCCAGCATTTT
CDR3: CSASTRTGGNQPQHF

J: TRBJ2-1
D: TRBD1
V: TRBV28
size: .
DNA: TGTGCCAGCAGTTTCCCCCCACGGGACAGGGCCTCCCCCTCCTACAATGAGCAGTTCTTC
CDR3: CASSFPPRDRASPSYNEQFF

J: TRBJ1-1
D: TRBD1
V: TRBV30
size: .
DNA: TGTGCCTGGAGGGGGGACAGACAGAACACTGAAGCTTTCTTT
CDR3: CAWRGDRQNTEAFF

J: TRBJ1-4
D: .
V: TRBV7-9
size: .
DNA: TGTGCCAGCAGCTTAGACGGCAGTTCCCCTAATGAAAAACTGTTTTTT
CDR3: CASSLDGSSPNEKLFF

J: TRBJ2-7
D: .
V: TRBV29-1
size: .
DNA: TGCAGCGTTGCCCTGAGACTGAGCACCTACGAGCAGTACTTC
CDR3: CSVALRLSTYEQYF

J: TRBJ1-2
D: .
V: TRBV29-1
size: many
DNA: TGCAGCGTTGAAGGGACCTCTTCTGGGGGACGTGGCTACACCTTC
CDR3: CSVEGTSSGGRGYTF

J: TRBJ2-2
D: .
V: TRBV6-1
size: .
DNA: TGTGCCAGCAGACTAAGCGGGGAGCTGTTTTTT
CDR3: CASRLSGELFF

J: TRBJ2-1
D: TRBD2
V: TRBV6-4
size: .
DNA: TGTGCCAGCAGTGAGCGGGAGGAGATGGATGAGCAGTTCTTC
CDR3: CASSEREEMDEQFF

J: TRBJ1-1
D: .
V: TRBV18
size: .
DNA: TGTGCCAGCTCACCCCGGGGATTGGGGCCGAACACTGAAGCTTTCTTT
CDR3: CASSPRGLGPNTEAFF

J: TRBJ2-2
D: .
V: TRBV29-1
size: .
DNA: TGCAGCGTCCCCACGCCTTCCGGGGAGCTGTTTTTT
CDR3: CSVPTPSGELFF

J: TRBJ1-1
D: .
V: TRBV3-1
size: many
DNA: TGTGCCAGCAGCCAAGGGGGGGGGAACACTGAAGCTTTCTTT
CDR3: CASSQGGGNTEAFF

J: TRBJ1-2
D: .
V: TRBV4-2
size: few
DNA: TGTGCCAGCAGCCAAGATTTGGCATTTGGCTACACCTTC
CDR3: CASSQDLAFGYTF

J: TRBJ1-5
D: TRBD1
V: TRBV2
size: many
DNA: TGTGCCAGCAGGGCTCGACAGGGGTCTACTAGTCAGCCCCAGCATTTT
CDR3: CASRARQGSTSQPQHF

J: TRBJ2-7
D: TRBD1
V: TRBV7-9
size: .
DNA: TGTGCCAGCTGTACAGGGGCCTACGAGCAGTACTTC
CDR3: CASCTGAYEQYF

J: TRBJ2-4
D: TRBD2
V: TRBV20-1
size: .
DNA: TGCAGTGCAGGACTAGCGGGAGAAGGGCGCCAGTACTTC
CDR3: CSAGLAGEGRQYF

J: TRBJ1-5
D: .
V: TRBV6-1
size: many
DNA: TGTGCCGCGGGCCGGGACACCGGATCCAATCAGCCCCAGCATTTT
CDR3: CAAGRDTGSNQPQHF

J: TRBJ2-7
D: TRBD2
V: TRBV11-2
size: many
DNA: TGTGCCAGCAGCGATAGACTAGCGGGTAGGAACGAGCAGTACTTC
CDR3: CASSDRLAGRNEQYF

J: TRBJ2-3
D: .
V: TRBV28
size: .
DNA: TGTACCAGCAGTTTCGAGCCAGCTAGCACAGATACGCAGTATTTT
CDR3: CTSSFEPASTDTQYF

J: TRBJ1-1
D: .
V: TRBV10-3
size: .
DNA: TGTGCCATCAGGGCTGATATGAACACTGAAGCTTTCTTT
CDR3: CAIRADMNTEAFF

J: TRBJ1-1
D: .
V: TRBV12-3/TRBV12-4
size: many
DNA: TGTGCCAGCAGTTTTGGGGTATCAGCTGAAGCTTTCTTT
CDR3: CASSFGVSAEAFF

J: TRBJ1-6
D: .
V: TRBV6-5
size: many
DNA: TGTGCCAGCAGTTACTCGTCGGGAACTACGGGGATCAATTCACCCCTCCACTTT
CDR3: CASSYSSGTTGINSPLHF

J: TRBJ1-1
D: .
V: TRBV12-3/TRBV12-4
size: .
DNA: TGTGCCAGCAGCAGACCGGGGGCGAGTAGTGGGGCTTTCTTT
CDR3: CASSRPGASSGAFF

J: TRBJ2-2
D: .
V: TRBV9
size: .
DNA: TGTGCCAGCAGGTCCTCGCGAGGGACCGGGGAGCTGTTTTTT
CDR3: CASRSSRGTGELFF

J: TRBJ1-2
D: .
V: TRBV7-9
size: once
DNA: TGTGCCAGCAGCTTAGCGCTCGGGGCGCGCACCTTC
CDR3: CASSLALGARTF

J: TRBJ1-5
D: TRBD1
V: TRBV18
size: few
DNA: TGTGCCAGCTCACCACAAACAGGGGGAGAACAGCCCCAGCATTTT
CDR3: CASSPQTGGEQPQHF